The 20 T cell receptor beta chains listed next were all sequenced from one sample in a study of long-term antiretroviral therapy in people with HIV. The assay, immunoSEQ v3.0, was run at survey level. Sequencing was performed with immunoSEQ multiplex PCR; in TCRdb, only in-frame clones are kept and a portion is missing. The sample gives roughly 45,000 clones, around 80% of which show up once; more than 2.5% is in the top ten. The sequencing used unsorted PBMCs, collected 0.8 years after starting antiretroviral therapy. Receptors were obtained from a woman younger than 30 with HIV.

This rearrangement joins TRBV7-2 to TRBJ2-7, with a possible D match to TRBD2 (6 bases). The CDR3 spans 15 residues. V was shortened by 1 base and J by 4 bases, with 14 bases between the two germline ends. The germline V gene encodes CDR1 SGHTA and CDR2 FQGNSA. The CDR3 loop is CASSLGRGLLYEQYF. The DNA of the CDR3 is TGTGCCAGCAGCTTAGGGCGGGGCCTTTTATACGAGCAGTACTTC.

The rearrangement uses TRBV6-1 and TRBJ1-1; TRBD1 might be the D (5 bases). The V and J ends lost 2 bases and 2 bases respectively, with 12 bases between them. Germline CDR1 and CDR2: MNHNS and SASEGT. The CDR3 is 15 amino acids. CDR3 amino acids: CASSEWGVQNTEAFF. The CDR3 nucleotides read TGTGCCAGCAGTGAATGGGGCGTACAAAACACTGAAGCTTTCTTT.

The chain links TRBV7-9 to TRBJ2-4; the D gene is possibly TRBD1 (6 bases). In germline, CDR1 is SEHNR, CDR2 FQNEAQ (reference sequence). Deletions cut 3 bases from V and 5 bases from J, with 20 bases between. The CDR3 totals 17 residues. CDR3 sequence (DNA): TGTGCCAGCAGCTTCCTTGGACGGTACCAGGGGCAAAACATTCAGTACTTC. It encodes CASSFLGRYQGQNIQYF.

The V gene is TRBV5-4, the J gene TRBJ2-1; 10 bases line up with TRBD2. The CDR3 runs to 17 residues. The germline CDR1 and CDR2 sequences are SGHNT and YYREEE (reference sequence). Unmatched junction bases numbered 15, after V lost 4 bases and J lost 8 bases. CDR3 in amino acids: CASSPPSSGREVDEQFF. CDR3 bases: TGTGCCAGCAGCCCTCCGTCGAGCGGGAGGGAGGTCGATGAGCAGTTCTTC.

The chain recombines TRBV2 with TRBJ2-7; 16 bases match TRBD2. Looked up from germline, CDR1 is SNHLY and CDR2 is FYNNEI. V dropped 3 bases and J dropped 13; count of bases not matched to a gene: 9. The CDR3 runs to 15 residues. CDR3 sequence: CASSDVGLAGGPTYF. The CDR3 DNA is TGTGCCAGCAGTGATGTGGGACTAGCGGGAGGGCCTACATACTTC.

CDR3 bases: TGTGCCAGCAGCGGACGGCGACAGGGCCCGCACACCGGGGAGCTGTTTTTT. Encoded protein: CASSGRRQGPHTGELFF. The chain combines TRBV21-1 with TRBJ2-2; the D call in the table, TRBD1, was not verified against the DNA. TRBV21-1 is classified as a pseudogene. This CDR3 comprises 17 residues.

The V call is TRBV5-6, the J call TRBJ2-5; TRBD1 matches at 8 bases. The germline gives CDR1 SGHDT, CDR2 YYEEEE. V lost 0 bases to trimming and J lost 5 bases; unmatched junction nucleotides: 3. This CDR3 contains 14 residues. This chain's CDR3 is CASSLEDRAETQYF. The CDR3 DNA reads TGTGCCAGCAGCTTGGAGGACAGGGCCGAGACCCAGTACTTC. Based on the CDR3 plus reference TRBV5-6 and TRBJ2-5, the full variable domain is DAGVTQSPTHLIKTRGQQVTLRCSPKSGHDTVSWYQQALGQGPQFIFQYYEEEERQRGNFPDRFSGHQFPNYSSELNVNALLLGDSALYLCASSLEDRAETQYFGPGTRLLVL.

In its sample, this clone was seen once. The gene calls are TRBV5-1 and TRBJ1-2; unclear D gene. V gave up 0 bases and J gave up 7 bases, with 7 bases separating them. From germline, CDR1 is SGHRS and CDR2 YFSETQ. The length of the CDR3 is 12 residues. The CDR3 region is CASSLGQLGYTF. CDR3 bases: TGCGCCAGCAGCTTGGGGCAGCTTGGCTACACCTTC.

The chain employs TRBV5-8 and TRBJ1-3; 11 bases match TRBD1. Germline V CDR1 and CDR2: SGHTS, YDEGEE. With V trimmed by 4 bases and J by 6 bases, 6 bases remained unmatched. The CDR3 loop spans 15 amino acids. The CDR3 DNA reads as TGTGCCAGCAGCAGAGGGACAGGGGGGGAAAACACCATATATTTT. It encodes CASSRGTGGENTIYF.

This clone has a single count. The J gene is TRBJ2-1, the V gene TRBV6-5; D is unresolved. The CDR3 is 13 amino acids. Germline V gene lookup returns CDR1 MNHEY and CDR2 SVGAGI. Trimming took off 7 bases at V and 5 bases at J, with 12 bases between the two ends. CDR3 protein: CASTARNNNEQFF. CDR3 sequence (DNA): TGTGCCAGCACAGCGAGGAATAACAATGAGCAGTTCTTC.

This clone was seen a single time. V gene TRBV25-1 combines with J gene TRBJ2-5, with 9 bases that match TRBD1. Looked up from germline, CDR1 is MGHDK and CDR2 is SYGVNS. CDR3 length: 14 residues. With 3 bases clipped from V and 5 bases from J, the junction kept 4 bases outside the gene matches. CDR3: CASSDRTGAETQYF. For the CDR3, the DNA is TGTGCCAGCAGTGATAGGACAGGGGCGGAGACCCAGTACTTC.

A word on this clone: Distinct nucleotide sequences in the sample also encode this CDR3. The chain employs TRBV11-2 and TRBJ2-7; D may be TRBD1 (6 bases). The V and J ends lost 3 bases and 3 bases respectively, with 12 bases between them. Germline V gives CDR1 SGHAT, CDR2 FQNNGV. This CDR3 contains 14 residues. In DNA, the CDR3 is TGTGCCAGCAGCTTGGTTAGGGGGAGCTACGAGCAGTACTTC. This encodes CASSLVRGSYEQYF.

J is TRBJ1-1 and V is TRBV28, with no clear D. V gave up 2 bases and J gave up 4 bases, with 17 bases separating them. The CDR3 is 16 amino acids. In germline, CDR1 is MDHEN, CDR2 SYDVKM. The CDR3 reads CASSLPHVQDVTEAFF. DNA for the CDR3: TGTGCCAGCAGTTTACCCCACGTTCAGGACGTCACTGAAGCTTTCTTT.

This chain uses TRBV29-1 with TRBJ2-3, with 7 bases lining up with TRBD1. V dropped 6 bases and J dropped 0; count of bases not matched to a gene: 12. The CDR3 covers 16 residues. Per the germline V gene, CDR1 is SQVTM and CDR2 is ANQGSEA. The chain's CDR3 is CSVEFWDSQSTDTQYF. In DNA form, the CDR3 reads TGCAGCGTGGAATTTTGGGACAGCCAAAGCACAGATACGCAGTATTTT.

The chain recombines TRBV2 with TRBJ1-5, with D tentatively TRBD1 (5 bases). V lost 7 bases, J lost 3 bases, and 13 bases lay in between. CDR1 and CDR2 (germline): SNHLY, FYNNEI. The CDR3 length is 14 residues. CDR3 loop: CASMGDFANQPQHF. In nucleotides, the CDR3 is TGTGCCAGCATGGGGGATTTCGCCAATCAGCCCCAGCATTTT.

The chain recombines TRBV27 with TRBJ1-5, with D unclear. The V and J ends lost 2 bases and 9 bases respectively, with 8 bases between them. The CDR3 totals 12 residues. Germline loops: CDR1 MNHEY, CDR2 SMNVEV (reference sequence). The CDR3 loop reads CASSLDQGPQHF. DNA of the CDR3: TGTGCCAGCAGTTTAGATCAAGGGCCCCAGCATTTT.

J is TRBJ2-5 and V is TRBV6-5; the match to TRBD2 covers 7 bases. The CDR3 consists of 15 residues. Germline CDR1 and CDR2: MNHEY and SVGAGI. Trimming removed 2 bases from V and 5 bases from J; junction bases left unmatched: 8. Here the CDR3 reads CASSYTSVPGETQYF. The CDR3 DNA follows: TGTGCCAGCAGTTACACTAGCGTACCTGGGGAGACCCAGTACTTC.

This chain uses TRBV6-5 with TRBJ2-1; unclear D gene. CDR3 length: 15 amino acids. The germline gives CDR1 MNHEY, CDR2 SVGAGI. V dropped 0 bases and J dropped 5 bases, with 11 bases sitting between them. The CDR3 sequence is CASSYSRRIDNEQFF. The CDR3 DNA is TGTGCCAGCAGTTACTCACGACGGATAGACAATGAGCAGTTCTTC.

The chain carries TRBV7-9 and TRBJ2-2; D is undetermined. Germline V lookup: CDR1 SEHNR, CDR2 FQNEAQ (reference sequence). V was shortened by 2 bases and J by 6 bases, with 4 bases between the two germline ends. This CDR3 has 12 residues. Here the CDR3 reads CASSLSAGELFF. The CDR3 nucleotides are TGTGCCAGCAGCTTATCGGCCGGGGAGCTGTTTTTT.

This chain joins TRBV6-4 and TRBJ2-7; 12 positions agree with TRBD2. The germline V gene has CDR1 MRHNA and CDR2 SNTAGT. The junction had 5 bases not matched to a gene; V was cut back by 6 bases and J by 2 bases. CDR3 length: 15 amino acids. The CDR3 spells CASSPRTSGTYEQYF. CDR3 DNA sequence: TGTGCCAGCAGCCCACGGACTAGCGGGACCTACGAGCAGTACTTC.